This record looks at one T cell receptor beta chain sequence and its context. The sample originates from a study of shared clonotypes between healthy human individuals. On the study more broadly: Researchers assigned three CD4 naive, three CD4 memory, two CD8 naive and one CD8 memory plate to each donor.

The data were produced by immunoSEQ multiplex PCR, yet TCRdb's version contains in-frame clones alone and is incomplete. The sample has some 1 million clones; 75% are singletons. The ends were cut back, 9 bases at V and 0 bases at J, with 8 bases in the middle. The germline CDR1 and CDR2 sequences are LNHNV and YYDKDF (reference sequence). The CDR3 has 12 residues. The TCR was taken from a man younger than 35 in good health. Sequencing was performed on memory CD4+ T cells sorted from blood. Subset specified: CD45RA-negative fraction. The chain employs TRBV15 and TRBJ2-5; D gene ambiguous. CDR3 sequence: CATSVNQETQYF. In nucleotides, the CDR3 is TGTGCCACGTCTGTCAACCAAGAGACCCAGTACTTC.